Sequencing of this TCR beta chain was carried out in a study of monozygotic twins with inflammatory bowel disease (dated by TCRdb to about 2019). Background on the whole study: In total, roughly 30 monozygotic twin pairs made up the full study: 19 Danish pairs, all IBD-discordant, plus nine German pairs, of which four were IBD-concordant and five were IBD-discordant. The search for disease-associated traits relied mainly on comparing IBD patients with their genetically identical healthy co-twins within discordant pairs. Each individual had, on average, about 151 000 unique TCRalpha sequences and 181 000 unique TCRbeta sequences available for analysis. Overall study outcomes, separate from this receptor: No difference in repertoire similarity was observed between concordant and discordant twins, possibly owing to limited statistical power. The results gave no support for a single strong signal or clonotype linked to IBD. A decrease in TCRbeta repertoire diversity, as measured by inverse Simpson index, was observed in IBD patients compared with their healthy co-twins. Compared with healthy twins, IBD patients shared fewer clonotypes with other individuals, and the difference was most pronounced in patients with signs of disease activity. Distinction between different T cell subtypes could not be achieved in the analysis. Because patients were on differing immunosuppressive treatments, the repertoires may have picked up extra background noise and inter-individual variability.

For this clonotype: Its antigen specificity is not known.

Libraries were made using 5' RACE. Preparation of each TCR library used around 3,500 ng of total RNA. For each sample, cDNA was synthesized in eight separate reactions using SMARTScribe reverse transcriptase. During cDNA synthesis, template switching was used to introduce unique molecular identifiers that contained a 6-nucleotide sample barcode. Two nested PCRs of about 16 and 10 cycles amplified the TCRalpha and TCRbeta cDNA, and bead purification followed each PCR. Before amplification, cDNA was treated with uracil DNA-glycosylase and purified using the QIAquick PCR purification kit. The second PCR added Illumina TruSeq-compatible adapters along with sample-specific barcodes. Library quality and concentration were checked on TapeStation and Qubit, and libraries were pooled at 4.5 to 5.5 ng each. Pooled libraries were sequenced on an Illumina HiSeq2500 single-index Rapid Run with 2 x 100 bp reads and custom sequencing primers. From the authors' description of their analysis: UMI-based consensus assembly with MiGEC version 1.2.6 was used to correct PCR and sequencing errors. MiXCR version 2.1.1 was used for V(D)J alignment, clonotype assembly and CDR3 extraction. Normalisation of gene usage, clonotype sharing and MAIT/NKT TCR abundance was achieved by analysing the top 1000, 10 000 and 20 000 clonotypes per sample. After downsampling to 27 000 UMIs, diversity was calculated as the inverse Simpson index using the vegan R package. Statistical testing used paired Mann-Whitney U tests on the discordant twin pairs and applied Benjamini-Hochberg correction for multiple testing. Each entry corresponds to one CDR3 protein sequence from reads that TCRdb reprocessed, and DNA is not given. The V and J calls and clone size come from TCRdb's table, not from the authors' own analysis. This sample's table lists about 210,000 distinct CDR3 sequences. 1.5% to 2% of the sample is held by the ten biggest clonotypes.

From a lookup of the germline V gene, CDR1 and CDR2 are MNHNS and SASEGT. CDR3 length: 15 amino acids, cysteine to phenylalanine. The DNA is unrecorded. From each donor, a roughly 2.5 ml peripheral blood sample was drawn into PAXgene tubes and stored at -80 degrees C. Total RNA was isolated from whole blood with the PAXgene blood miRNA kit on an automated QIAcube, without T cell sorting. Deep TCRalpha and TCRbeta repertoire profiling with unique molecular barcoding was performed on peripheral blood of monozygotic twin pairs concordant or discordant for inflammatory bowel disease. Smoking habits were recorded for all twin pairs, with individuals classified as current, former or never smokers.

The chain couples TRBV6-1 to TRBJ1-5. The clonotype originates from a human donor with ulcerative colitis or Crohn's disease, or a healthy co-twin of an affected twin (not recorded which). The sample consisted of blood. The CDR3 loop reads CASSIHRAISQPQHF.